This TCR beta chain is from a study of T cell responses to AZD1222 COVID-19 vaccine. Broader study findings: Donors, mostly white British, included more females; clonal diversity was possibly underestimated. Researchers report vaccine-associated CD4 TCRs spanning spike, with dominance at 160-218 and 743-854.

Between the trimmed V and J ends, which lost 7 bases and 5 bases, there was a span of 12 bases. Germline CDR1 GTSNPN, CDR2 SVGIG (reference sequence). The CDR3 has 11 residues. To note about this clone: The antigen is unknown.

Sequencing used immunoSEQ multiplex PCR; TCRdb keeps in-frame clones, though not all of them. The repertoire holds roughly 130,000 clones, with about nine tenths as singletons. The genes are TRBV30 and TRBJ2-7; either TRBD1 or TRBD2 may fit D (5 bases each). This receptor was obtained from an adult in good health. The specimen was peripheral blood, collected on day 0 of AZD1222 vaccination. CDR3 nucleotides: TGTGCCTACAGGACCGGGGACGAGCAGTACTTC. It is translated as CAYRTGDEQYF. The full variable domain, in which reference TRBV30 and TRBJ2-7 provide the parts outside the CDR3, is SQTIHQWPATLVQPVGSPLSLECTVEGTSNPNLYWYRQAAGRGLQLLFYSVGIGQISSEVPQNLSASRPQDRQFILSSKKLLLSDSGFYLCAYRTGDEQYFGPGTRLTVT.